This note documents a single T cell receptor (beta chain) sequence. This sample is part of a study of Ad26.COV2.S vaccination and SARS-CoV-2 variants. Study as a whole: Among those in the COV1001 Ad26.COV2.S trial arm was the donor.

Germline assignment: CDR1 SGHNT and CDR2 YYREEE (reference sequence). Trimming left V 2 bases short and J 5 bases short, with 13 bases between. This CDR3 contains 14 residues. Sample treatment: about 20 received Ad26.COV2.S at low or high dose, single or two shots; several received placebo; per-sample allocation not given. Following the first vaccine or placebo injection, samples were taken on day 63. TCRdb's copy holds only in-frame clones and misses some; the assay was immunoSEQ multiplex PCR. The table has about 680,000 clones, more than 80% seen once. The TCR was taken from a person aged 18-60 years who received the Ad26.COV2.S COVID-19 vaccine or a placebo. The chain joins TRBV5-4 to TRBJ2-5; D remains ambiguous. This specimen was peripheral blood, taken in a trial of Ad26.COV2.S vaccine versus placebo. Here the CDR3 DNA reads TGTGCCAGCAGCTTACTCGCGGAGTCGGAGACCCAGTACTTC. Translating it yields CASSLLAESETQYF.